Shown below are 20 T cell receptor beta chains from a single sample sequenced in a study of spatial heterogeneity in lung cancer. These receptors lack a known antigen. Described time point: sample taken at primary tumor resection. TCRdb redid the calling of the 5' RACE reads with MiXCR, one entry per CDR3 protein. The sample contains about 100,000 distinct CDR3 sequences, around 4.3% of which appear only once. Broader study findings: Counts of expanded alpha and beta TCRs within tumors tracked the tumor nonsynonymous mutation count.

This specimen consisted of lung tumor tissue, obtained at surgery. The receptor source for this set is a male donor with early-stage non-small cell lung cancer.

This clonotype showed up many times. The rearrangement joins TRBV18 to TRBJ2-5, with D possibly being TRBD2 (6 bases). From germline, CDR1 is KGHSH and CDR2 LQKENI. There are 14 residues in the CDR3. Trimming took 6 bases from V and 5 from J, leaving 16 bases between them. CDR3 loop: CASSLSPRGETQYF. The CDR3 DNA reads as TGTGCCAGCTCCCTATCCCCCCGGGGGGAGACCCAGTACTTC.

Many counts were recorded for this clonotype. The rearrangement joins TRBV6-5 to TRBJ1-2, with TRBD1 matching 7 bases. Germline V gene sequence: CDR1 MNHEY, CDR2 SVGAGI. V lost 6 bases, J lost 4 bases, and 2 bases stayed unmatched. The CDR3 has 12 residues. DNA for the CDR3: TGTGCCAGCAGGGGGACAGCCTATGGCTACACCTTC. Amino acid sequence: CASRGTAYGYTF.

This clonotype appeared a few times. The chain joins TRBV4-1 to TRBJ1-1; the D is unclear. V was pared by 0 bases and J by 0 bases, with 5 bases between. The V gene's germline CDR1 is MGHRA and CDR2 YSYEKL. There are 14 residues in the CDR3. The DNA of the CDR3 is TGCGCCAGCAGCCAAGACTGGCTGAACACTGAAGCTTTCTTT. It translates to CASSQDWLNTEAFF.

This clonotype has a count of ten or more. J is TRBJ1-5 and V is TRBV20-1; a possible D gene is TRBD1 (5 bases). Trimming removed 3 bases from V and 6 bases from J, with 18 bases in between. Germline V CDR1 and CDR2: DFQATT, SNEGSKA (reference sequence). CDR3 length: 15 amino acids. For the CDR3, the DNA is TGCAGTGCTAGTTGGAGGGGTGTGTCGGGTCAGCCCCAGCATTTT. It codes for CSASWRGVSGQPQHF.

This clonotype occurred many times. The V gene is TRBV4-1, the J gene TRBJ1-2, with 7 nucleotides matching TRBD1. The CDR3 is made up of 14 amino acids. Germline loops: CDR1 MGHRA, CDR2 YSYEKL. V was clipped by 0 bases and J by 7 bases; unmatched bases: 5. CDR3 region: CASSQELRGLGYTF. As DNA, the CDR3 is TGCGCCAGCAGCCAAGAATTAAGGGGGCTTGGCTACACCTTC.

This clonotype occurred a few times. The genes are TRBV7-2 and TRBJ2-7, with D perhaps matching TRBD1 (7 bases). CDR3 size: 13 residues. Deletions cut 2 bases from V and 6 bases from J, with 11 bases between. Germline CDR1 is SGHTA and CDR2 is FQGNSA. Here the CDR3 DNA reads TGTGCCAGCAGCTTATTTCAGGGGGGCGAGCAGTACTTC. Its translation: CASSLFQGGEQYF.

This clonotype has at least ten counts. This rearrangement joins TRBV5-1 to TRBJ2-3; unclear D gene. V lost 0 bases, J lost 7 bases, and 12 bases lay in between. CDR1 is SGHRS and CDR2 is YFSETQ in the germline V gene. The CDR3 has 14 amino acids. The CDR3 coding sequence is TGCGCCAGCAGCTTGGGACCGCCACGATATACGCAGTATTTT. This translates into CASSLGPPRYTQYF. The full variable domain, with the rest looked up from reference TRBV5-1 and TRBJ2-3, is KAGVTQTPRYLIKTRGQQVTLSCSPISGHRSVSWYQQTPGQGLQFLFEYFSETQRNKGNFPGRFSGRQFSNSRSEMNVSTLELGDSALYLCASSLGPPRYTQYFGPGTRLTVL.

This clonotype came up many times. The rearrangement links TRBV6-5 to TRBJ1-2; D is unclear. With 4 bases removed from V and 8 bases from J, the gap between germline ends came to 17 bases. This CDR3 is 14 amino acids long. The V gene's germline CDR1 is MNHEY and CDR2 SVGAGI. CDR3 protein: CASSFGVSSGGYTF. CDR3 coding DNA: TGTGCCAGCAGTTTCGGGGTTTCGTCCGGCGGCTACACCTTC.

The rearrangement uses TRBV28 and TRBJ2-5, with TRBD1 matching over 7 bases. CDR3 size: 14 residues. Germline trimming cut 6 bases from V and 5 bases from J; bases unmatched to any gene: 9. In germline, CDR1 is MDHEN, CDR2 SYDVKM. For the CDR3, the DNA is TGTGCCAGCAGCTTTATACAGGGGTCGGAGACCCAGTACTTC. Translation: CASSFIQGSETQYF.

This clonotype was seen a handful of times. The chain combines TRBV10-3 with TRBJ2-1; 8 positions agree with TRBD2. The trim removed 1 base at V and 7 bases at J, leaving 0 bases unmatched. The CDR3 has 13 amino acids. The germline gives CDR1 ENHRY, CDR2 SYGVKD. Here the CDR3 reads CAISELAGNEQFF. CDR3 DNA sequence: TGTGCCATCAGTGAGTTAGCGGGAAATGAGCAGTTCTTC.

The genes are TRBV27 and TRBJ2-7, with D perhaps being TRBD1 or TRBD2 (5 bases each). CDR1 and CDR2 (germline): MNHEY, SMNVEV (reference sequence). The CDR3 is 16 amino acids. Trimming pared 3 bases from V and 2 bases from J, leaving 17 bases between. The CDR3 loop reads CASSFGGPGSTYEQYF. The DNA of the CDR3 is TGTGCCAGCAGTTTCGGCGGGCCAGGGAGTACCTACGAGCAGTACTTC.

This clonotype was recorded at least ten times. This sequence joins TRBV27 and TRBJ2-3, with TRBD2 matching over 8 bases. The CDR3 covers 14 residues. The germline V gene has CDR1 MNHEY and CDR2 SMNVEV (reference sequence). Trimming cost V 10 bases and J 2 bases; bases outside gene matches: 8. The CDR3 is CATMALAVTDTQYF. Written as DNA, the CDR3 is TGTGCCACTATGGCACTAGCGGTCACAGATACGCAGTATTTT.

V usage is TRBV29-1 and J usage is TRBJ1-5; 11 nucleotides agree with TRBD1. The germline V gene encodes CDR1 SQVTM and CDR2 ANQGSEA. This CDR3 spans 13 amino acids. V shed 6 bases and J 6 bases; nucleotides not matched to a gene: 4. The CDR3 DNA reads TGCAGCGTCGGACAGGGGGCTGGTCAGCCCCAGCATTTT. Its protein is CSVGQGAGQPQHF.

This clonotype was seen many times. The rearrangement links TRBV5-4 to TRBJ2-3; D uncertain. From germline, CDR1 is SGHNT and CDR2 YYREEE (reference sequence). There are 13 residues in the CDR3. With 2 bases removed from V and 4 bases from J, the gap between germline ends came to 8 bases. In DNA form, the CDR3 reads TGTGCCAGCAGCTTAAATCAGGCAGATACGCAGTATTTT. Its translation is CASSLNQADTQYF.

This clonotype has only a few counts. The J gene is TRBJ1-2, the V gene TRBV7-6; TRBD1 agrees at 9 bases. There are 14 residues in the CDR3. Trimming at V came to 5 bases and at J to 4 bases, leaving 5 bases not matched to a gene. CDR1 is SGHVS and CDR2 is FNYEAQ in the germline V gene. The CDR3: CASSMTGGRYGYTF. As DNA, the CDR3 is TGTGCCAGCAGCATGACAGGGGGACGCTATGGCTACACCTTC.

The gene calls are TRBV25-1 and TRBJ2-5; a possible D gene is TRBD2 (5 bases). Germline loops: CDR1 MGHDK, CDR2 SYGVNS. CDR3 size: 13 residues. CDR3 loop: CAHPAGLGETQYF. The DNA of the CDR3 is TGTGCGCACCCGGCGGGCCTGGGGGAGACCCAGTACTTC.

With regard to this clonotype: This sequence may be a read error, since a much larger clone differs from it by one base. The chain couples TRBV7-8 to TRBJ1-5, with D possibly being TRBD1 (6 bases). With 5 bases removed from V and 3 bases from J, the gap between germline ends came to 11 bases. The CDR3 sequence is 14 residues long. The germline V gene has CDR1 SGHVS and CDR2 FQNEAQ. CDR3 sequence: CASSLDSVNQPQHF. CDR3 coding DNA: TGTGCCAGCAGCCTGGACAGTGTCAATCAGCCCCAGCATTTT. The whole variable domain, filled in from reference TRBV7-8 and TRBJ1-5, reads GAGVSQSPRYKVAKRGQDVALRCDPISGHVSLFWYQQALGQGPEFLTYFQNEAQLDKSGLPSDRFFAERPEGSVSTLKIQRTQQEDSAVYLCASSLDSVNQPQHFGDGTRLSIL.

V usage is TRBV6-1 and J usage is TRBJ2-1; tentatively, D is TRBD1 or TRBD2 (6 bases each). The germline CDR1 and CDR2 sequences are MNHNS and SASEGT. This CDR3 is built from 15 residues. The V and J ends lost 2 bases and 10 bases respectively, with 18 bases between them. The CDR3 DNA follows: TGTGCCAGCAGTGAATACGTGAGGGGGGATGGAGAGCAGTTCTTC. Its translation is CASSEYVRGDGEQFF.

This clonotype was recorded at least ten times. The chain couples TRBV12-3 or TRBV12-4 to TRBJ2-3; 9 bases fit TRBD2. V shed 5 bases, J shed 4 bases, and the junction held 4 bases outside the gene matches. This CDR3 is built from 14 residues. The CDR3 here is CASSPLAGADTQYF. CDR3 sequence (DNA): TGTGCCAGCAGTCCCTTAGCGGGAGCAGATACGCAGTATTTT.

Only a few counts were recorded for this clonotype. The chain is built from TRBV2 and TRBJ2-7, with D possibly matching TRBD2 (5 bases). V was trimmed by 3 bases and J by 5 bases, leaving 17 bases between them. Germline V gives CDR1 SNHLY, CDR2 FYNNEI. CDR3 length: 15 amino acids. CDR3 DNA: TGTGCCAGCAGTGAGACCCTAGCTGTCAAGGACGAGCAGTACTTC. Encoded protein: CASSETLAVKDEQYF.